The present T cell receptor beta chain was sequenced within a study of blood T cell repertoires in COVID-19. Profiled with immunoSEQ multiplex PCR; TCRdb holds only in-frame clones, not every one. Of 200,000 or so clones listed, 84% are singletons. CDR3 length: 16 residues. CDR1 is SGHDN and CDR2 is FVKESK in the germline V gene. The V and J ends lost 1 base and 5 bases, in that order; junction bases with no gene match: 8. The chain links TRBV14 to TRBJ2-5; 9 bases agree with TRBD2. The sequencing input was peripheral blood. The TCR originated in a woman in her sixties who had recovered from COVID-19. CDR3 protein: CASSQGLRGGPETQYF. CDR3 bases: TGTGCCAGCAGCCAAGGTTTGCGGGGGGGCCCGGAGACCCAGTACTTC.